The present entry profiles one T cell receptor (beta chain) with its context. Naive-designated CD8 cells lacked CD45RO, were positively enriched for CCR7, and omitted terminally differentiated effector memory CD45RA+ cells. These data come from a study of shared clonotypes between healthy human individuals. Study information: The study used three CD4 naive, three CD4 memory, two CD8 naive and one CD8 memory plate per donor.

This was a deep-level run. The table came from immunoSEQ multiplex PCR; TCRdb's copy has only in-frame clones and leaves some out. The profile shows some 2,000,000 clones, approximately 94% of them singletons. Sequenced: naive CD8+ T cells sorted from blood. This TCR was sampled from a man aged 18 to 30 in good health.

CDR3 sequence (DNA): TGTGCAAGTCGCCGCGACAGGGGACGGAACACCGGGGAGCTGTTTTTT. Amino acids: CASRRDRGRNTGELFF. The chain joins TRBV12-2 to TRBJ2-2; the D call TRBD1 from the table was never checked on the DNA. TRBV12-2 constitutes a pseudogene. This CDR3 comprises 16 residues.